This T cell receptor beta chain originates from a study of T cell changes during pregnancy in multiple sclerosis. Germline loops: CDR1 MDHEN, CDR2 SYDVKM. Trimming took 2 bases from V and 5 from J; bases not matched to a gene: 5. The CDR3 consists of 14 residues. Profiling relied on immunoSEQ multiplex PCR, and the TCRdb table lists in-frame clones only, not all of them. Of around 72,000 clones in the sample, 90% to 95% were seen once. The specimen was CD4+ T cells from peripheral blood mononuclear cells, collected before pregnancy. The rearrangement joins TRBV28 to TRBJ1-1, with 7 positions matching TRBD1. This receptor was identified in a female donor with multiple sclerosis, enrolled in a pregnancy study. The CDR3 sequence is CASSLPTGRTEAFF. CDR3 nucleotides: TGTGCCAGCAGTTTACCGACAGGGAGGACTGAAGCTTTCTTT.